Below, one T cell receptor (beta chain) is given with its context. The antigen remains undetermined. Every isolated RNA sample was fully reverse transcribed, so sequencing captured expressed TCRB transcripts. TCRdb keeps only in-frame clones here, not all; method: immunoSEQ multiplex PCR. The table records 330,000 or so clones, roughly a fifth of them present only once. This CDR3 comprises 15 residues. V lost 3 bases to trimming and J lost 4 bases; unmatched junction nucleotides: 8. The germline V gene encodes CDR1 GTSNPN and CDR2 SVGIG (reference sequence). This sample stems from a study of beta chain features in type 1 diabetes. Points from the study as a whole: Comparison showed that naive, central memory and Treg TCRB repertoires appeared more similar among patients than among healthy donors. The question of HLA type influencing TCRB rearrangement was one that remained unresolved here.

The chain recombines TRBV30 with TRBJ2-2, with 7 bases that match TRBD2. The TCR originated in a woman under 30 in good health. Sequenced material: naive CD4+ T cells from blood. The CDR3 region has the DNA TGTGCCTGGAGAGTCGGAGCGGGGATCACCGGGGAGCTGTTTTTT. As protein: CAWRVGAGITGELFF.